Sequencing of this T cell receptor beta chain was carried out in a study of blood T cells in healthy people across ages. General observations from the study: Because donor CMV status was unknown, expanded clonotype changes were possibly confounded. Unsorted PBMCs prevented conclusive naive versus antigen-experienced comparison.

Comments on this clonotype: The antigen is undetermined.

Together with a sample-barcoded 5' primer, a J-beta primer mix was included in a second PCR lasting about 6 to 11 cycles. From the 5' RACE reads, TCRdb called clonotypes with MiXCR, one entry per CDR3 protein. The table has about 1.1 million distinct CDR3 sequences, 35% to 40% seen once. CDR1 and CDR2 from the germline V gene are KGHSH and LQKENI. Deletions cut 3 bases from V and 2 bases from J, with 11 bases between. CDR3 size: 15 residues. The sample comprised blood. V gene TRBV18 combines with J gene TRBJ1-5, with D perhaps matching TRBD1 (5 bases). This receptor was obtained from a young man in good health. This CDR3 reads CASSPGRAGNQPQHF. CDR3 in DNA: TGTGCCAGCTCACCGGGCAGGGCGGGCAATCAGCCCCAGCATTTT.